The T cell receptor (beta chain) under discussion was sequenced for a study of shared clonotypes between healthy human individuals. In regard to this clone: Its antigen remains unknown.

The method was immunoSEQ multiplex PCR; TCRdb's version includes in-frame clones alone and lacks a portion of them. The profile shows 600,000 to 750,000 clones, about 78% of them singletons. The germline CDR1 and CDR2 sequences are GTSNPN and SVGIG (reference sequence). This CDR3 is 13 amino acids long. The V and J ends lost 8 bases and 10 bases, in that order; junction bases with no gene match: 9. Findings and caveats of the study: Generation probabilities of non-shared clonotypes were lower (relative to those shared by all four donors). Naive CD4 clonotype sharing across a few donors was about 5.3%.

Sequences were obtained from memory CD4+ T cells sorted from blood. Subset defined: CD45RA-negative fraction. The genes are TRBV30 and TRBJ2-1, with TRBD2 identical over 12 bases. The clonotype was recovered from a woman in her 30s in good health. CDR3 region: CAASGRALSEQFF. The CDR3 bases are TGTGCCGCTAGCGGGAGGGCTCTCAGCGAGCAGTTCTTC.